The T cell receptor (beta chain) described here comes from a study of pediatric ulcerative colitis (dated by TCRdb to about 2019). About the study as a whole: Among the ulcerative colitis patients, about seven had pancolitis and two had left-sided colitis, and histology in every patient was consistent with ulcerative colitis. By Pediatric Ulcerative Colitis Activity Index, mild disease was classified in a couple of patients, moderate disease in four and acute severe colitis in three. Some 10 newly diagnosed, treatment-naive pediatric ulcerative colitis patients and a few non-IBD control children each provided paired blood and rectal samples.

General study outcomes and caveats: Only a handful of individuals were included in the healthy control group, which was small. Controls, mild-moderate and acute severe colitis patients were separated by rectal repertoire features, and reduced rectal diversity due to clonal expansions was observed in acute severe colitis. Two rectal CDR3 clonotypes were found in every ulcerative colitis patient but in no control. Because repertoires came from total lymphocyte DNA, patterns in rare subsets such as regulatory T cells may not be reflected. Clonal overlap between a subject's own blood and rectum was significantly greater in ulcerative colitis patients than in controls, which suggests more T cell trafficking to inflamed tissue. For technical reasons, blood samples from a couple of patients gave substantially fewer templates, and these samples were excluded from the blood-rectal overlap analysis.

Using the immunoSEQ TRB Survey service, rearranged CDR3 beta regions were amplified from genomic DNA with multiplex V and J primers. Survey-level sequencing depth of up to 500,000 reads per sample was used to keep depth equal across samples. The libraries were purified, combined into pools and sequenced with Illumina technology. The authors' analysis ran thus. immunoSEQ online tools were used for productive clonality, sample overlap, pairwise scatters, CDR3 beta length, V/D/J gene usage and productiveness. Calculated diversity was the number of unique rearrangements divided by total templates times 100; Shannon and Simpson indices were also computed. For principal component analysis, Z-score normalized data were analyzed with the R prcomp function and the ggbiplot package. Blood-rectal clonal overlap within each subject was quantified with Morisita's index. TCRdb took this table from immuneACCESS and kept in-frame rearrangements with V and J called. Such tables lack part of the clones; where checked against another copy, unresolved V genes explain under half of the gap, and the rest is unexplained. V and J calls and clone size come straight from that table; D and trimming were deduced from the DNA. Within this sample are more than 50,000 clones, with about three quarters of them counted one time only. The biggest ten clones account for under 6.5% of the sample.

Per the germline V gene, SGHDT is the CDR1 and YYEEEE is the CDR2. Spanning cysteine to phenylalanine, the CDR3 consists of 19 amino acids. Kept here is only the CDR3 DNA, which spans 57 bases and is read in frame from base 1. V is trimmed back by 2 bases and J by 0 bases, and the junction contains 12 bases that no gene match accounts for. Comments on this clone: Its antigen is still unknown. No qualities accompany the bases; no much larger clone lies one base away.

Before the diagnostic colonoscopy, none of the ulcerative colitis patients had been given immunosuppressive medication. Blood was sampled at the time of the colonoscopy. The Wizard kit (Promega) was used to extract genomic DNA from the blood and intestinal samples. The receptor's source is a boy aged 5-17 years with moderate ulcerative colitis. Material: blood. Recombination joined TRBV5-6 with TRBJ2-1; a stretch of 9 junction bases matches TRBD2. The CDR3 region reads CASSFGVSGGPSSYNEQFF. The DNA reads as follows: TGTGCCAGCAGCTTTGGTGTCAGCGGGGGGCCCAGCTCCTACAATGAGCAGTTCTTC.